What follows describes a single T cell receptor (beta chain). The antigen is unknown. This sample was included in a study of shared clonotypes between healthy human individuals. Across the study: For every donor, three CD4 naive, three CD4 memory, two CD8 naive and one CD8 memory plates were used.

Findings of the study overall: Generation probability values for non-shared clonotypes were lower than those for clonotypes shared by all four donors.

The assay was immunoSEQ multiplex PCR, and TCRdb's table has in-frame clones only and misses some. The sample has 2 million to 2.5 million clones; around 93% are singletons. Germline CDR1 SGHAT, CDR2 FQNNGV. CDR3 size: 14 residues. V lost 0 bases and J 5 bases, leaving 9 bases between the germline ends. Into CD45RA+ naive and CD45RA-negative memory subsets, the CD4+ cells were split. This TCR was recovered from a man younger than 30 in good health. Some clones in this sample may be carry-over from other donors' samples. Sequencing was carried out using naive CD4+ T cells from PBMCs. Subset described: CD45RA+ positively selected. The rearrangement links TRBV11-2 to TRBJ2-3; D is uncertain. The chain's CDR3 is CASSLDQIEDTQYF. The CDR3 DNA is TGTGCCAGCAGCTTAGATCAAATCGAAGATACGCAGTATTTT.